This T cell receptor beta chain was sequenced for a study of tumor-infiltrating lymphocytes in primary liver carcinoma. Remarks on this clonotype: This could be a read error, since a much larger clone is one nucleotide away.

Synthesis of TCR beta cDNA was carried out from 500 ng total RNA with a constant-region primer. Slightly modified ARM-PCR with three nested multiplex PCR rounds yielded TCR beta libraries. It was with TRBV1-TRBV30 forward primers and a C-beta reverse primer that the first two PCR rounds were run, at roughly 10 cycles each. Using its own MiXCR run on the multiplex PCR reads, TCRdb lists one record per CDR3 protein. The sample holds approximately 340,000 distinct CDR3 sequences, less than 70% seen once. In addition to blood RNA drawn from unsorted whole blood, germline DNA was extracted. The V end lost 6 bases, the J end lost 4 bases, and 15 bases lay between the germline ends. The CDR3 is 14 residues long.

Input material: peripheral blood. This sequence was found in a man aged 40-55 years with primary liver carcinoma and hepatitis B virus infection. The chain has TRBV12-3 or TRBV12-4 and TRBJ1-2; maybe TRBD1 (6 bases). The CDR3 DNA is TGTGCCAGCAGGCATGGACAGTGTTTCTATGGCTACACCTTC. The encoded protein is CASRHGQCFYGYTF.